One T cell receptor (beta chain) is described in this entry. The data were obtained in a study of blood T cell repertoires in COVID-19. Trimming removed 5 bases at V and 4 bases at J, with 15 bases between. Germline V lookup: CDR1 SEHNR, CDR2 FQNEAQ (reference sequence). The CDR3 extends over 14 amino acids. Sequencing used immunoSEQ multiplex PCR; TCRdb keeps in-frame clones, though not all of them. The repertoire has approximately 360,000 clones, under 85% of them found once; the top ten carry approximately 5.4%. V and J are TRBV7-9 and TRBJ2-7; maybe TRBD1 (6 bases). The clonotype originates from a woman aged 45 to 65 who had recovered from COVID-19. Material for sequencing was PBMCs or T cells enriched from blood (not recorded which). The DNA for the CDR3 is TGTGCCAGCAGCCGGAGCAACAGGGAATACGAGCAGTACTTC. Amino acids: CASSRSNREYEQYF. Based on the CDR3 plus reference TRBV7-9 and TRBJ2-7, the full variable domain is DTGVSQNPRHKITKRGQNVTFRCDPISEHNRLYWYRQTLGQGPEFLTYFQNEAQLEKSRLLSDRFSAERPKGSFSTLEIQRTEQGDSAMYLCASSRSNREYEQYFGPGTRLTVT.